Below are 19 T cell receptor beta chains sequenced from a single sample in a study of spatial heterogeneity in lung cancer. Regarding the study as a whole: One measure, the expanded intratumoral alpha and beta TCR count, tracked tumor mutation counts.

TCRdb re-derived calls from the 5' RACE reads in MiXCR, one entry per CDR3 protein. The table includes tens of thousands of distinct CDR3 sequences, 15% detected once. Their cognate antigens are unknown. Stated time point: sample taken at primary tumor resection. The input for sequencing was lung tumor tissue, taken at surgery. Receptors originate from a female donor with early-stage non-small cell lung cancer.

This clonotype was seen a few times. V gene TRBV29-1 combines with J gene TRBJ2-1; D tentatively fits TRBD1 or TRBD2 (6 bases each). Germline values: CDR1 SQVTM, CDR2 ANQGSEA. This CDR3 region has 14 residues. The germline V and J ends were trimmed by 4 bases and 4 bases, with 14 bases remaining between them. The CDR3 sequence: CSVVKGGSYNEQFF. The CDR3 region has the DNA TGCAGCGTTGTGAAGGGGGGTTCTTACAATGAGCAGTTCTTC.

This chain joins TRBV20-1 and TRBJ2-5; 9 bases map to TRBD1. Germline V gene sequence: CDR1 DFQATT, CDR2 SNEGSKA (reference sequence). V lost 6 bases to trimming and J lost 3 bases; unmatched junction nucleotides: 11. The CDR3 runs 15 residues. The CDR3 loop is CSAGRGQGFKETQYF. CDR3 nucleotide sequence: TGCAGTGCGGGGCGGGGACAGGGCTTTAAAGAGACCCAGTACTTC.

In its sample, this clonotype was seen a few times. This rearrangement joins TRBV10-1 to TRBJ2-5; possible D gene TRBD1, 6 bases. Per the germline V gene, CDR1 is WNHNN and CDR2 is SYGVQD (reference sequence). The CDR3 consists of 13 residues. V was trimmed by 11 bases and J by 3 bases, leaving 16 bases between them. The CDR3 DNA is TGCGCCCCAATACCCAGGGGCAAAGAGACCCAGTACTTC. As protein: CAPIPRGKETQYF.

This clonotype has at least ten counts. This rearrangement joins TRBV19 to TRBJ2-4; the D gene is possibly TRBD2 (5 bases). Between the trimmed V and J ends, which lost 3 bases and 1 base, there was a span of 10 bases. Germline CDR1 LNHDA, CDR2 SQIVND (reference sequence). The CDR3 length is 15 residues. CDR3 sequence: CASSIGGEAKNIQYF. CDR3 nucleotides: TGTGCCAGTAGTATTGGTGGGGAGGCCAAAAACATTCAGTACTTC.

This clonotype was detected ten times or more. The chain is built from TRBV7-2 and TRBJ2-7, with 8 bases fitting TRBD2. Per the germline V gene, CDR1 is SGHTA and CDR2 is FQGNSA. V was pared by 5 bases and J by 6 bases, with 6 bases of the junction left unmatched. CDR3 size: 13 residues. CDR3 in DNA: TGTGCCAGCAGCCCCGAGGGACTAGGCGAGCAGTACTTC. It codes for CASSPEGLGEQYF. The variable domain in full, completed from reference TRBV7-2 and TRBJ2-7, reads GAGVSQSPSNKVTEKGKDVELRCDPISGHTALYWYRQSLGQGLEFLIYFQGNSAPDKSGLPSDRFSAERTGGSVSTLTIQRTQQEDSAVYLCASSPEGLGEQYFGPGTRLTVT.

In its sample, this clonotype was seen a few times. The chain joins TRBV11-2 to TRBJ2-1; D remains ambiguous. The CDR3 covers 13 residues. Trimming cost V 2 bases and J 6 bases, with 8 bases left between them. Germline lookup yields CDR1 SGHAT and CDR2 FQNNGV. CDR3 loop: CASSLPKINEQFF. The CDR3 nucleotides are TGTGCCAGCAGCTTACCGAAAATCAATGAGCAGTTCTTC.

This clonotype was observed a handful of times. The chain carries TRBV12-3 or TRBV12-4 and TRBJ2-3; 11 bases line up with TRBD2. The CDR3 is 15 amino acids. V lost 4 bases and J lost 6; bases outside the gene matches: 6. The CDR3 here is CASSSLAGVADTQYF. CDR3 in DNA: TGTGCCAGCAGTTCACTAGCGGGAGTAGCGGATACGCAGTATTTT.

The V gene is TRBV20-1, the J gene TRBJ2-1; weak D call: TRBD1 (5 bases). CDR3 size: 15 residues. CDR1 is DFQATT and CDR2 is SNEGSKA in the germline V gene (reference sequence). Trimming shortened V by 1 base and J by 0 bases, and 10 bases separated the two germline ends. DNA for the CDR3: TGCAGTGCTAGAGTGGGGCTCAACTCCTACAATGAGCAGTTCTTC. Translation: CSARVGLNSYNEQFF.

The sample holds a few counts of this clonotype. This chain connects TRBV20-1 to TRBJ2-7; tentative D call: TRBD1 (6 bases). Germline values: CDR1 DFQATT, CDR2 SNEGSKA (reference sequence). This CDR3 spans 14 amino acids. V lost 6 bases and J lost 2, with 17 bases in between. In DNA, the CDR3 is TGCAGTGCAACTCCGGGACAAGCCCCCTACGAGCAGTACTTC. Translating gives CSATPGQAPYEQYF.

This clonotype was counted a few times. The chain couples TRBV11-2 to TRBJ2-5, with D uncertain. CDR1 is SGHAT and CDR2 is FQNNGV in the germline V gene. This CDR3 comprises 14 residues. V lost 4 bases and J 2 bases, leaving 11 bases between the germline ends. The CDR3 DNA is TGTGCCAGCAGCTCCTCGGACCCACAAGAGACCCAGTACTTC. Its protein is CASSSSDPQETQYF.

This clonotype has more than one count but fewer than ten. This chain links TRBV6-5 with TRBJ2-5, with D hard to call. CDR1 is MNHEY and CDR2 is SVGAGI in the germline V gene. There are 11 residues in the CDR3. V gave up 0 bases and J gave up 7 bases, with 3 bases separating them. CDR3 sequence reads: CASSYSGTQYF. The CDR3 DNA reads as TGTGCCAGCAGTTACTCCGGGACCCAGTACTTC.

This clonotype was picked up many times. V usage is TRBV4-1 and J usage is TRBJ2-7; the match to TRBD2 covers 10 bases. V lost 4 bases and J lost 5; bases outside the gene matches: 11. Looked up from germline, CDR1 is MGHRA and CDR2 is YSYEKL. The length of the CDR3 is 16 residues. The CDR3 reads CASSLGRASGSNEQYF. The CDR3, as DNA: TGCGCCAGCAGCCTCGGACGGGCTAGCGGGAGCAACGAGCAGTACTTC.

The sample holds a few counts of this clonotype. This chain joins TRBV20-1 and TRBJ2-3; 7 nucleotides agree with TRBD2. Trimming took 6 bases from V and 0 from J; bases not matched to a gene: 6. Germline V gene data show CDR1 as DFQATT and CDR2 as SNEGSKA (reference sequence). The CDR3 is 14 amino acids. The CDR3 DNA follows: TGCAGTGCCCCAAGAGCGGGGAGCACAGATACGCAGTATTTT. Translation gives CSAPRAGSTDTQYF.

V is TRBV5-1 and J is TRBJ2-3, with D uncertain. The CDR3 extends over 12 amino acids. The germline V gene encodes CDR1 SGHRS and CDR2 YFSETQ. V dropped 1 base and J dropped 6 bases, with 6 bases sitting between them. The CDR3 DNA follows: TGCGCCAGCAGCTTGAGTAGCGATACGCAGTATTTT. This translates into CASSLSSDTQYF.

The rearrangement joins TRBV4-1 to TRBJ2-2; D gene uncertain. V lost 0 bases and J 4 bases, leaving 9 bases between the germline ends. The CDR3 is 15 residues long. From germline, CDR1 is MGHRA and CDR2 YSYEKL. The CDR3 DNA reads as TGCGCCAGCAGCCAAGATCGCCTTTTCACCGGGGAGCTGTTTTTT. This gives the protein CASSQDRLFTGELFF.

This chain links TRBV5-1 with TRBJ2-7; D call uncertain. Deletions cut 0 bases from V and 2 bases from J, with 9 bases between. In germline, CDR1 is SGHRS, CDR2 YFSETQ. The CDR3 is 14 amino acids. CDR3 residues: CASSLVDSTYEQYF. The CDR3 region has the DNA TGCGCCAGCAGCTTGGTCGACTCAACCTACGAGCAGTACTTC.

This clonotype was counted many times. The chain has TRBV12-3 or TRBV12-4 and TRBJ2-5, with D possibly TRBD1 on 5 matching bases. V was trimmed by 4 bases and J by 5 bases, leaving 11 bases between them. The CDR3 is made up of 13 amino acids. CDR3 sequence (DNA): TGTGCCAGCAGTTCAAGGGGCCAGGAGACCCAGTACTTC. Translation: CASSSRGQETQYF.

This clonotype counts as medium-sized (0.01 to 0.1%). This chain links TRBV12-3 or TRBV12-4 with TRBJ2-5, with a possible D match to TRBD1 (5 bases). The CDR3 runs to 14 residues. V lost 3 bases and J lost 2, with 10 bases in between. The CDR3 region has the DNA TGTGCCAGCAGTTTCCCAGACAGTCAAGAGACCCAGTACTTC. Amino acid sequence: CASSFPDSQETQYF.

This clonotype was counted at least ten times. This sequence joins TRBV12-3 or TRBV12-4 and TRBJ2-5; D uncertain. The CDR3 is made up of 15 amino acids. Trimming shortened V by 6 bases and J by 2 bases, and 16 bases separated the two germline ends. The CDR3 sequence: CASSPGRYLQETQYF. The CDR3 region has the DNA TGTGCCAGCAGCCCGGGCAGATACCTTCAAGAGACCCAGTACTTC.